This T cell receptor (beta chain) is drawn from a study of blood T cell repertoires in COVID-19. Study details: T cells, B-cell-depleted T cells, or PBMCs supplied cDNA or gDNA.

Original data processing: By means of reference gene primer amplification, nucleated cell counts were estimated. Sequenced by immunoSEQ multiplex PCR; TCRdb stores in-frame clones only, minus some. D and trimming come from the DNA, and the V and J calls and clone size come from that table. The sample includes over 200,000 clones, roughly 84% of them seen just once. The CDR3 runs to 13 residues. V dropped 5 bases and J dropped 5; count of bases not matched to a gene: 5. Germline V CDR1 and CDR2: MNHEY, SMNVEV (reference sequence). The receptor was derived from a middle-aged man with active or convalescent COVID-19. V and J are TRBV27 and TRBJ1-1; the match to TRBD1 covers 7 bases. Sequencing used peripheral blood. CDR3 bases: TGTGCCAGCAGTCTGGGACAGTCGACTGAAGCTTTCTTT. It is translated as CASSLGQSTEAFF.